This T cell receptor (beta chain) was retrieved from a study of cytomegalovirus exposure and HLA in healthy donors. This cohort consisted of healthy bone marrow donors. This CDR3 contains 13 residues. The germline V gene encodes CDR1 SSHAT and CDR2 FNYEAQ (reference sequence). This clone was detected only a few times. The antigen is undetermined. A junction boundary mismatches the germline segment, possibly from a read error. The same CDR3 can be traced to other DNA sequences in this sample. Notes on the study in general: Analyzed later, association rates of TCRs varied across HLA loci, with DRB1 most and HLA-C fewest. An assumption of roughly uniform sequencing depth across donors underlay the presence/absence analyses.

60 Vbeta and 13 Jbeta primers were used in PCR. Sequenced by immunoSEQ multiplex PCR; TCRdb stores in-frame clones only, minus some. This sample has 200,000 to 250,000 clones, with over 65% found just once. This receptor was obtained from a man aged 18 to 29 in good health and CMV-seronegative. This chain joins TRBV7-7 and TRBJ2-1, with D uncertain. The sequencing sample was made of PBMCs. The CDR3, as DNA: TGTGCTAGCAGCTTAGATTCAGGCAATGAGCAGTTCTTC. Its protein is CASSLDSGNEQFF.